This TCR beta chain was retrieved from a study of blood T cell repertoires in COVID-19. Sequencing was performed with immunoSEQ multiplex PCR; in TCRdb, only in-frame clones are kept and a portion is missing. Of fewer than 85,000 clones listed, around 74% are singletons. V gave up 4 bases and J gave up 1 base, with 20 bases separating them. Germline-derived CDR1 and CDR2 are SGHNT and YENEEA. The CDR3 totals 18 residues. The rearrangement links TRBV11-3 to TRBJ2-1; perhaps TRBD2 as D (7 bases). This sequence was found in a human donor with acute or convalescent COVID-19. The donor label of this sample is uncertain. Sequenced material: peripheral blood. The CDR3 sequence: CASSSQSWGGQSYNEQFF. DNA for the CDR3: TGTGCCAGCAGCTCCCAGTCTTGGGGGGGGCAATCCTACAATGAGCAGTTCTTC. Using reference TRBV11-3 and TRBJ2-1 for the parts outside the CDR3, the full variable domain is EAGVVQSPRYKIIEKKQPVAFWCNPISGHNTLYWYLQNLGQGPELLIRYENEEAVDDSQLPKDRFSAERLKGVDSTLKIQPAELGDSAVYLCASSSQSWGGQSYNEQFFGPGTRLTVL.